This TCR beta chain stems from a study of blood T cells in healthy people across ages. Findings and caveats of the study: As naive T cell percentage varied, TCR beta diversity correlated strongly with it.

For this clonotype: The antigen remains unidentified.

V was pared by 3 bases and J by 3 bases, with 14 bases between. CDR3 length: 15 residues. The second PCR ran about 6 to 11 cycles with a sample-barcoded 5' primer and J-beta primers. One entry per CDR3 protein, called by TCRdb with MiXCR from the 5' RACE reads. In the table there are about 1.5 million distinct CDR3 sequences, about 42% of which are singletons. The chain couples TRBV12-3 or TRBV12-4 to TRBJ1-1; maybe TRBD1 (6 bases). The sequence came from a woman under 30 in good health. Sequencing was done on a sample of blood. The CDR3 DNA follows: TGTGCCAGCAGTTTCCCGGACAGATTTTACACTGAAGCTTTCTTT. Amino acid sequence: CASSFPDRFYTEAFF.